A selection of T cell receptor beta chains follows, all from one sample in a study of CD8 T cells in ankylosing spondylitis. TCRdb itself ran the 5' RACE reads through MiXCR, one entry per CDR3 protein. The sample includes 150,000 or so distinct CDR3 sequences, 9.8% of them seen just once. Sequences were obtained from blood, either unsorted or a sorted T cell fraction (not recorded which). The receptors here all came from a female donor with ankylosing spondylitis or in good health (not recorded which). Both conserved end residues are part of each CDR3.

TRBV4-3 | CASSQDRGRGETQYF
TRBV11-1 | CASSSSTDSYNEQFF
TRBV30 | CAWSVPRATSGSSQAKNIQYF
TRBV7-9 | CASSLENGEAFF
TRBV20-1 | CSARDIDSYNEQFF
TRBV29-1 | CSAFTGSRSWGYTF
TRBV9 | CASSPPSGRAVDTQYF
TRBV7-6 | CASSLAASGRLADTQYF
TRBV9 | CASSVALHSEQYF
TRBV7-9 | CASRAGTEYGYTF
TRBV7-9 | CASSFSREAEAFF
TRBV4-3 | CASSPGREMDTQYF
TRBV15 | CAIGTSAYNEQFF
TRBV19 | CASSMGLGPYNEQFF
TRBV20-1 | CSARGQGGEQYF
TRBV6-2/TRBV6-3 | CASSYPTMSDNEQFF
TRBV4-1 | CASSQGWGLNNEQFF
TRBV7-2 | CASSRRLTSGSYNEQFF
TRBV27 | CASSFKGTGELFF
TRBV9 | CASSADRIGRETQYF
TRBV5-4 | CASSGISGSSYNEQFF
TRBV4-3 | CASSQDRERSYEQYF
TRBV4-1 | CASGTGNSGANVLTF
TRBV7-2 | CASSLVLADNEQFF
TRBV6-5 | CASSYSTGWTEAFF
TRBV29-1 | CSVEDRSSGRYIQYF
TRBV4-2 | CASSLPGGRPAGNTIYF
TRBV2 | CASSEAGTGVANTEAFF
TRBV9 | CASSVDRVNEQFF
TRBV27 | CASSLSLKNIQYF
TRBV6-5 | CASSYTTAREKLFF
TRBV7-2 | CASSLGAWDGSTDTQYF
TRBV20-1 | CSARGGVNNEQFF
TRBV29-1 | CSVVGLQREGTDTQYF
TRBV7-2 | CASSYFSGTAETQYF
TRBV4-3 | CASSQEGRSLYNEQFF
TRBV19 | CASSILNTEAFF
TRBV6-2/TRBV6-3 | CASRGLAGGYEQYF
TRBV4-3 | CASSQEVTSGEQEQFF
TRBV7-9 | CASRTPTRGYNEQFF
TRBV7-2 | CASSLHLAGGPGNEQFF
TRBV19 | CASSMVAESYEQYF
TRBV6-5 | CASSYSVANTGELFF
TRBV4-3 | CASSQARVPDTQYF